These 21 T cell receptor beta chains came from one sample sequenced in a study of blood T cells in healthy people across ages. It was with a sample-barcoded 5' primer and a J-beta primer mix that a second PCR of roughly 6 to 12 cycles was run. TCRdb re-analysed the 5' RACE reads in MiXCR, keeping a single row per CDR3 protein. The sample shows about 1.7 million distinct CDR3 sequences, roughly 27% of them seen only once. Sequencing was carried out using blood. The receptors were sampled from a woman aged 30 to 39 in good health.

The chain couples TRBV7-9 to TRBJ1-4; TRBD1 agrees at 7 bases. The ends lost 4 bases at V and 8 bases at J; junction bases unmatched: 13. This CDR3 has 16 residues. Germline values: CDR1 SEHNR, CDR2 FQNEAQ (reference sequence). CDR3 coding DNA: TGTGCCAGCAGCTCCCCCAGCAGGGGGATAGAAGAAAAACTGTTTTTT. Amino acid sequence: CASSSPSRGIEEKLFF. Complete variable domain (other parts from reference TRBV7-9 and TRBJ1-4): DTGVSQNPRHKITKRGQNVTFRCDPISEHNRLYWYRQTLGQGPEFLTYFQNEAQLEKSRLLSDRFSAERPKGSFSTLEIQRTEQGDSAMYLCASSSPSRGIEEKLFFGSGTQLSVL.

This clonotype was found many times. The V gene is TRBV29-1, the J gene TRBJ2-7, with D maybe TRBD1 (6 bases). There are 14 residues in the CDR3. The germline V gene encodes CDR1 SQVTM and CDR2 ANQGSEA. Trimming stripped 7 bases from V and 0 bases from J, with 16 bases between. CDR3 in DNA: TGCAGCGCAGTCTTACAGGGTAGCTCCTACGAGCAGTACTTC. It is translated as CSAVLQGSSYEQYF.

This clonotype was seen ten or more times. The rearrangement uses TRBV5-1 and TRBJ2-7; possibly TRBD2 for D (5 bases). The V end lost 0 bases, the J end lost 9 bases, and 10 bases lay between the germline ends. This CDR3 has 12 amino acids. Germline lookup yields CDR1 SGHRS and CDR2 YFSETQ. CDR3 nucleotide sequence: TGCGCCAGCAGCTTGGAGGGAGATGCGCAGTACTTC. It encodes CASSLEGDAQYF. Filled out from reference TRBV5-1 and TRBJ2-7, the complete variable domain reads KAGVTQTPRYLIKTRGQQVTLSCSPISGHRSVSWYQQTPGQGLQFLFEYFSETQRNKGNFPGRFSGRQFSNSRSEMNVSTLELGDSALYLCASSLEGDAQYFGPGTRLTVT.

This clonotype was counted ten times or more. The rearrangement uses TRBV6-6 and TRBJ2-5; 9 bases agree with TRBD1. The trim removed 6 bases at V and 4 bases at J, leaving 6 bases unmatched. Germline V gene sequence: CDR1 MNHNY, CDR2 SVGAGI (reference sequence). CDR3 length: 14 residues. The CDR3 loop is CASRKQGAGETQYF. In DNA form, the CDR3 reads TGTGCCAGCAGAAAACAGGGGGCAGGAGAGACCCAGTACTTC.

This clonotype was seen only a few times. The chain recombines TRBV5-1 with TRBJ1-4; D is perhaps TRBD1 (5 bases). This CDR3 region has 16 residues. Germline V gene sequence: CDR1 SGHRS, CDR2 YFSETQ. Trimming left V 0 bases short and J 5 bases short, with 14 bases between. This CDR3 reads CASSLAGGAQNEKLFF. For the CDR3, the DNA is TGCGCCAGCAGCTTGGCCGGAGGGGCCCAAAATGAAAAACTGTTTTTT.

This chain uses TRBV20-1 with TRBJ2-3; 10 positions agree with TRBD1. CDR1 and CDR2 (germline): DFQATT, SNEGSKA (reference sequence). CDR3 size: 16 residues. After removal of 5 bases from V and 1 base from J, the junction contained 9 bases not matched to a gene. CDR3: CSAREGTGVGTDTQYF. In DNA form, the CDR3 reads TGCAGTGCTCGTGAGGGGACAGGGGTAGGCACAGATACGCAGTATTTT.

This clonotype was detected ten times or more. The chain couples TRBV29-1 to TRBJ2-7; weak D call: TRBD2 (7 bases). Deletions cut 2 bases from V and 5 bases from J, with 10 bases between. Germline V gene data show CDR1 as SQVTM and CDR2 as ANQGSEA. The CDR3 runs 12 residues. The CDR3 spells CSVERGADEQYF. The CDR3 nucleotides read TGCAGCGTTGAACGGGGGGCTGACGAGCAGTACTTC.

This clonotype was observed a handful of times. The chain is built from TRBV6-5 and TRBJ2-5; 7 bases match TRBD1. V was clipped by 6 bases and J by 6 bases; unmatched bases: 13. The CDR3 is 15 amino acids. Germline CDR1 MNHEY, CDR2 SVGAGI. For the CDR3, the DNA is TGTGCCAGCAGCAGACAGGGCGTCTCCGGGAAGACCCAGTACTTC. This codes for CASSRQGVSGKTQYF.

The V and J genes are TRBV6-1 and TRBJ2-7; TRBD2 is a possible D gene (6 bases). CDR1 is MNHNS, CDR2 SASEGT, per germline. The length of the CDR3 is 16 residues. V lost 6 bases to trimming and J lost 1 base, with 19 bases between them. The CDR3 loop is CASRSPRGAGSYEQYF. The CDR3 DNA reads as TGTGCCAGCAGATCTCCCCGCGGGGCAGGGTCCTACGAGCAGTACTTC.

This rearrangement joins TRBV4-1 to TRBJ1-1; no firm D call. The CDR3 spans 15 residues. The germline V and J ends were trimmed by 0 bases and 7 bases, with 15 bases remaining between them. Germline V gives CDR1 MGHRA, CDR2 YSYEKL. CDR3 nucleotide sequence: TGCGCCAGCAGCCAAGAAAGGCGGAACAGCTATGAAGCTTTCTTT. It yields the protein CASSQERRNSYEAFF.

This clonotype appeared a few times. The chain links TRBV9 to TRBJ2-3; 7 nucleotides agree with TRBD2. The CDR3 runs to 14 residues. In germline, CDR1 is SGDLS, CDR2 YYNGEE. With V trimmed by 3 bases and J by 5 bases, 6 bases remained unmatched. CDR3: CASSGLAEGDTQYF. The CDR3 DNA follows: TGTGCCAGCAGCGGCCTAGCGGAGGGAGATACGCAGTATTTT.

This chain uses TRBV6-1 with TRBJ2-5; TRBD2 might be the D (6 bases). Per germline, CDR1 MNHNS and CDR2 SASEGT. This CDR3 has 15 residues. V was cut by 1 base and J by 8 bases, with 17 bases left in between. This CDR3 reads CASSEGGGNLFTQYF. CDR3 in DNA: TGTGCCAGCAGTGAAGGCGGCGGGAATCTTTTCACCCAGTACTTC.

This CDR3 is CSARLNTGNGYTF. CDR3 in DNA: TGCAGTGCTAGGTTAAACACAGGGAATGGCTACACCTTC. The rearrangement links TRBV20-1 to TRBJ1-2, with D tentatively TRBD1 (6 bases). The CDR3 extends over 13 amino acids. Per germline, CDR1 DFQATT and CDR2 SNEGSKA (reference sequence). Trimming removed 3 bases from V and 6 bases from J, with 14 bases in between.

This chain uses TRBV5-5 with TRBJ2-4, with TRBD1 matching over 9 bases. Germline CDR1 and CDR2: SGHKS and YYEKEE (reference sequence). This CDR3 contains 18 residues. The V and J ends lost 3 bases and 7 bases, in that order; junction bases with no gene match: 17. The chain's CDR3 is CASSWDPGGTGYANIQYF. The CDR3 DNA reads as TGTGCCAGCAGCTGGGACCCTGGGGGGACAGGGTACGCGAACATTCAGTACTTC.

The chain is built from TRBV5-1 and TRBJ2-6; 9 bases match TRBD1. CDR3 size: 18 residues. The germline V gene has CDR1 SGHRS and CDR2 YFSETQ. V shed 4 bases and J 0 bases; nucleotides not matched to a gene: 8. CDR3 loop: CASSPRTGESSGANVLTF. The CDR3 region has the DNA TGCGCCAGCAGCCCCAGGACAGGGGAGAGCTCTGGGGCCAACGTCCTGACTTTC.

This clonotype was recorded at least ten times. The chain has TRBV6-5 and TRBJ2-4, with 8 bases aligning to TRBD2. CDR1 and CDR2 (germline): MNHEY, SVGAGI. V lost 0 bases and J lost 7; bases outside the gene matches: 8. This CDR3 is 16 amino acids long. The CDR3, as DNA: TGTGCCAGCAGTTACTCTATCGGCGGGGGGCCCAACATTCAGTACTTC. As protein: CASSYSIGGGPNIQYF.

The rearrangement joins TRBV20-1 to TRBJ1-4; the D gene is possibly TRBD1 (5 bases). V dropped 5 bases and J dropped 5 bases, with 15 bases sitting between them. The CDR3 covers 14 residues. The germline V gene encodes CDR1 DFQATT and CDR2 SNEGSKA (reference sequence). CDR3: CSAERARANEKLFF. DNA of the CDR3: TGCAGTGCTGAGAGGGCCAGGGCGAATGAAAAACTGTTTTTT.

This clonotype was seen more than once but under ten times. The chain employs TRBV12-3 or TRBV12-4 and TRBJ2-5, with a tentative D call TRBD2 (6 bases). The V end lost 4 bases, the J end lost 11 bases, and 20 bases lay between the germline ends. There are 14 residues in the CDR3. CDR3 DNA: TGTGCCAGCAGTTCCACGGTGCCAGGCGGGGAGCAGTACTTC. Translating gives CASSSTVPGGEQYF.

This clonotype was detected a few times. The chain is built from TRBV15 and TRBJ1-2, with 8 bases matching TRBD1. This CDR3 contains 16 residues. In germline, CDR1 is LNHNV, CDR2 YYDKDF (reference sequence). Trimming at V came to 0 bases and at J to 4 bases, leaving 7 bases not matched to a gene. CDR3 DNA: TGTGCCACCAGCAGAGATCGTGCAGGGGGCATCTATGGCTACACCTTC. This sequence encodes CATSRDRAGGIYGYTF. The variable domain in full, completed from reference TRBV15 and TRBJ1-2, reads DAMVIQNPRYQVTQFGKPVTLSCSQTLNHNVMYWYQQKSSQAPKLLFHYYDKDFNNEADTPDNFQSRRPNTSFCFLDIRSPGLGDTAMYLCATSRDRAGGIYGYTFGSGTRLTVV.

The CDR3 sequence: CASSYSVGELFF. DNA for the CDR3: TGTGCCAGCAGTTACTCCGTAGGGGAGCTGTTTTTT. This chain uses TRBV6-6 with TRBJ2-2; no clear D gene. The CDR3 length is 12 residues. The V end lost 0 bases, the J end lost 8 bases, and 4 bases lay between the germline ends. CDR1 is MNHNY and CDR2 is SVGAGI in the germline V gene (reference sequence).

The chain recombines TRBV7-9 with TRBJ1-6; D is perhaps TRBD1 (6 bases). Germline V lookup: CDR1 SEHNR, CDR2 FQNEAQ (reference sequence). V dropped 0 bases and J dropped 11 bases, with 11 bases sitting between them. This CDR3 is 14 amino acids long. The CDR3 spells CASSLAPGDPPLHF. CDR3 nucleotides: TGTGCCAGCAGCTTAGCTCCAGGGGATCCACCCCTCCACTTT.